The text below deals with one TCR beta chain. This sample stems from a study of blood T cell repertoires in COVID-19. Turning to the study itself: Samples representing acute and convalescent COVID-19 were sourced from the United States, Italy and Spain.

The CDR3 runs to 15 residues. Trimming cost V 6 bases and J 2 bases; bases outside gene matches: 5. Germline CDR1 and CDR2: SNHLY and FYNNEI. TCRdb's copy holds only in-frame clones and misses some; the assay was immunoSEQ multiplex PCR. The sample carries about 440,000 clones, 90% recorded once. Sequencing was carried out using PBMCs or T cells enriched from blood (not recorded which). The receptor comes from a man younger than 35 who had recovered from COVID-19. The chain recombines TRBV2 with TRBJ2-2; 8 bases fit TRBD1. CDR3 in amino acids: CASRLDRVNTGELFF. CDR3 coding DNA: TGTGCCAGCAGGCTGGACAGGGTAAACACCGGGGAGCTGTTTTTT.